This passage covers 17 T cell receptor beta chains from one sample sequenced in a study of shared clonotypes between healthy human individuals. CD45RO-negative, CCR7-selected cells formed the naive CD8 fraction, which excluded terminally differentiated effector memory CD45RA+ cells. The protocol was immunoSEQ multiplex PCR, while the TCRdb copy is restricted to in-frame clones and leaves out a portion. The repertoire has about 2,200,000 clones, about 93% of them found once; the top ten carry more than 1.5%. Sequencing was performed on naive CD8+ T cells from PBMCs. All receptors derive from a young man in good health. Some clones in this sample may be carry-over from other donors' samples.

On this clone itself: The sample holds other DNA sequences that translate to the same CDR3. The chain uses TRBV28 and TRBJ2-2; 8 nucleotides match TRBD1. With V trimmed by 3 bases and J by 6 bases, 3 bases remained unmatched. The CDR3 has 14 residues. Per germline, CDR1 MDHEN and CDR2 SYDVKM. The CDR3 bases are TGTGCCAGCAGTTTGGCAGGGGGCCCCGGGGAGCTGTTTTTT. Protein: CASSLAGGPGELFF.

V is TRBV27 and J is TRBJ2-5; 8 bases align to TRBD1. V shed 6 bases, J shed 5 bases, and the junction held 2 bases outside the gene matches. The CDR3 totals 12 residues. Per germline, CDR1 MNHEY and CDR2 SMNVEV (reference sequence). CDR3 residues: CASSYRGETQYF. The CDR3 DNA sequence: TGTGCCAGCAGCTACAGGGGGGAGACCCAGTACTTC.

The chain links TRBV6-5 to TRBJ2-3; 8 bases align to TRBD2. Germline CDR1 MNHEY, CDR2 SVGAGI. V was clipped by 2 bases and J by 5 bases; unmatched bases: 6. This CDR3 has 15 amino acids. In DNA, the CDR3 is TGTGCCAGCAGTTACGGAGCGGGAGACGGAGATACGCAGTATTTT. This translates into CASSYGAGDGDTQYF.

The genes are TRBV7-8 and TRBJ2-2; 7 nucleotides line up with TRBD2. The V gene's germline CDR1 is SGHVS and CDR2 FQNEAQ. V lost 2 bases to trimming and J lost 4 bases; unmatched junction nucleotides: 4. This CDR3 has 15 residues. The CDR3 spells CASSLLAGPTGELFF. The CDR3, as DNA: TGTGCCAGCAGCTTATTAGCGGGCCCCACCGGGGAGCTGTTTTTT. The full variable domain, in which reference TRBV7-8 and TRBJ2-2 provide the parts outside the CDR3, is GAGVSQSPRYKVAKRGQDVALRCDPISGHVSLFWYQQALGQGPEFLTYFQNEAQLDKSGLPSDRFFAERPEGSVSTLKIQRTQQEDSAVYLCASSLLAGPTGELFFGEGSRLTVL.

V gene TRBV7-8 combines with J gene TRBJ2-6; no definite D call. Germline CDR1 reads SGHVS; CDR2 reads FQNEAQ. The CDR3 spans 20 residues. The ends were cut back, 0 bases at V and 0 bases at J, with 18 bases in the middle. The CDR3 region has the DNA TGTGCCAGCAGCTTAGCGGAACGGTCGGGCCTTTACTCTGGGGCCAACGTCCTGACTTTC. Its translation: CASSLAERSGLYSGANVLTF.

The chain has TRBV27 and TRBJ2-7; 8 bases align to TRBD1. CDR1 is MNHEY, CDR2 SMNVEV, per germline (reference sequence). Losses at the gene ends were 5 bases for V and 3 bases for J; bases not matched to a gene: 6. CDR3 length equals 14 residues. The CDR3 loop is CASSMDRVLYEQYF. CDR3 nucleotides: TGTGCCAGCAGTATGGACAGGGTCCTCTACGAGCAGTACTTC.

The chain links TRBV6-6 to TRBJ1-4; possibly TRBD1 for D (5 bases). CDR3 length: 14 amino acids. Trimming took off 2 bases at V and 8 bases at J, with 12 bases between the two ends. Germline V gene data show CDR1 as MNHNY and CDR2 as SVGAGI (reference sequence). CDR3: CASSYVSGREKLFF. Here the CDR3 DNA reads TGTGCCAGCAGTTACGTGTCAGGGCGAGAAAAACTGTTTTTT.

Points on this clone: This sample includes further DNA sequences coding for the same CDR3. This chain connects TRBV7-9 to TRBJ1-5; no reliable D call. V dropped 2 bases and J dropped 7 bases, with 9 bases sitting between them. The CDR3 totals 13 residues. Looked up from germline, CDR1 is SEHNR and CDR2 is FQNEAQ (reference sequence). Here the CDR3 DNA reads TGTGCCAGCAGCTTAAGCGCCGGGCAGCCCCAGCATTTT. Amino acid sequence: CASSLSAGQPQHF.

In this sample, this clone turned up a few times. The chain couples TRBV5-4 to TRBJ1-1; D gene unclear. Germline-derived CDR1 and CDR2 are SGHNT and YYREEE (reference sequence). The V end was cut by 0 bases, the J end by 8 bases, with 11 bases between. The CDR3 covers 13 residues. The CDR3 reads CASSLDRSSEAFF. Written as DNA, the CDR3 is TGTGCCAGCAGCTTGGATCGCTCGTCCGAAGCTTTCTTT.

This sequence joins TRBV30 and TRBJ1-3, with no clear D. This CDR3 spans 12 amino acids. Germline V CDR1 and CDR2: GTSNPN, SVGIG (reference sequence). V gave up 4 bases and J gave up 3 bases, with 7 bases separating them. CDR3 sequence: CAWTPLGNTIYF. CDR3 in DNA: TGTGCCTGGACCCCTCTTGGAAACACCATATATTTT.

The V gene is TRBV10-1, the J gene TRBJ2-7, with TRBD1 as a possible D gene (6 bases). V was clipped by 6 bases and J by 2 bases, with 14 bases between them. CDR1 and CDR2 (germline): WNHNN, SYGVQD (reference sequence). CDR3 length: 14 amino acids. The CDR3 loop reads CASSPTGPPYEQYF. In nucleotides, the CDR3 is TGCGCCAGCAGCCCAACAGGGCCCCCCTACGAGCAGTACTTC.

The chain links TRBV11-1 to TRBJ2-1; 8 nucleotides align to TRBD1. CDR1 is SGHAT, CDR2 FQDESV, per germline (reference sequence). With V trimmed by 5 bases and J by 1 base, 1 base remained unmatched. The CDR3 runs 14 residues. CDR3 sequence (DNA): TGTGCCAGCAGCAGACAGGGGTCCTACAATGAGCAGTTCTTC. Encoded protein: CASSRQGSYNEQFF. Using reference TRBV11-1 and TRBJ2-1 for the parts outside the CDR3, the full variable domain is EAEVAQSPRYKITEKSQAVAFWCDPISGHATLYWYRQILGQGPELLVQFQDESVVDDSQLPKDRFSAERLKGVDSTLKIQPAELGDSAMYLCASSRQGSYNEQFFGPGTRLTVL.

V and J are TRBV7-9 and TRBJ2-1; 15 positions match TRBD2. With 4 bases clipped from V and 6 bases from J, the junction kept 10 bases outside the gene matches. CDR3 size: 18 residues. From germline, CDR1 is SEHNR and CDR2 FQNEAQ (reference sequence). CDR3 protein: CASSSGLAGGPGINEQFF. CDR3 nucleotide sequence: TGTGCCAGCAGCTCCGGACTAGCGGGAGGGCCAGGGATCAATGAGCAGTTCTTC. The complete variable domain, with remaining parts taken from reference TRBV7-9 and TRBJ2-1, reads DTGVSQNPRHKITKRGQNVTFRCDPISEHNRLYWYRQTLGQGPEFLTYFQNEAQLEKSRLLSDRFSAERPKGSFSTLEIQRTEQGDSAMYLCASSSGLAGGPGINEQFFGPGTRLTVL.

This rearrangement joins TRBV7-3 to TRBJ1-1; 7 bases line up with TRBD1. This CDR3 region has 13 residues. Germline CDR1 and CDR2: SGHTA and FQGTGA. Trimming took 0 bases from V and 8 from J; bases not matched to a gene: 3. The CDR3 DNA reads TGTGCCAGCAGCTTAACGGACAGGTCCGAAGCTTTCTTT. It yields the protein CASSLTDRSEAFF.

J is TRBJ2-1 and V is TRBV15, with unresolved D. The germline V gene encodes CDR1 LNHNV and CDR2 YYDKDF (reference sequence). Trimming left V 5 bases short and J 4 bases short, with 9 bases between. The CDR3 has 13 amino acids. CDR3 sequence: CATSPDRYNEQFF. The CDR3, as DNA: TGTGCCACCAGCCCTGACCGGTACAATGAGCAGTTCTTC.

Here the CDR3 DNA reads TGTGCCACCAGCAGAGATAGGGCAGTGGGGAACGAGCAGTACTTC. It encodes CATSRDRAVGNEQYF. The chain joins TRBV15 to TRBJ2-7; no clear D gene. V gave up 0 bases and J gave up 5 bases, with 14 bases separating them. CDR1 is LNHNV, CDR2 YYDKDF, per germline (reference sequence). CDR3 length: 15 amino acids. The variable domain in full, with the rest retrieved from reference TRBV15 and TRBJ2-7, is DAMVIQNPRYQVTQFGKPVTLSCSQTLNHNVMYWYQQKSSQAPKLLFHYYDKDFNNEADTPDNFQSRRPNTSFCFLDIRSPGLGDTAMYLCATSRDRAVGNEQYFGPGTRLTVT.

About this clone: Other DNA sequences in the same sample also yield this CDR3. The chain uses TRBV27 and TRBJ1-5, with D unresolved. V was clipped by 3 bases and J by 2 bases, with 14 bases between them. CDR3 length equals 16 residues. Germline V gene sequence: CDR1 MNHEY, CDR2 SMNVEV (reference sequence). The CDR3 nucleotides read TGTGCCAGCAGTTTGAGTCACGGACTTGGCAATCAGCCCCAGCATTTT. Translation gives CASSLSHGLGNQPQHF.